Shown below are 10 T cell receptor beta chains from a single sample sequenced in a study of blood T cell repertoires in COVID-19. Here immunoSEQ multiplex PCR was the method, and the copy in TCRdb shows in-frame clones only, minus some. This sample has tens of thousands of clones, with 70% to 90% found just once. Sequencing was carried out using peripheral blood. All receptors derive from a woman over 75 with COVID-19, enrolled during active disease.

The chain uses TRBV11-2 and TRBJ2-2; D might be TRBD2 (6 bases). The CDR3 spans 13 residues. Germline CDR1 is SGHAT and CDR2 is FQNNGV. Trimming pared 1 base from V and 7 bases from J, leaving 7 bases between. CDR3 loop: CASSLGGVGELFF. DNA of the CDR3: TGTGCCAGCAGCTTAGGCGGGGTCGGGGAGCTGTTTTTT.

J is TRBJ1-5 and V is TRBV6-5; TRBD1 might be the D (6 bases). Trimming took 6 bases from V and 4 from J, leaving 10 bases between them. Germline V gives CDR1 MNHEY, CDR2 SVGAGI. The CDR3 is 13 amino acids. The CDR3 loop is CASRVRGNQPQHF. As DNA, the CDR3 is TGTGCCAGCAGGGTCAGGGGAAATCAGCCCCAGCATTTT.

The rearrangement uses TRBV5-1 and TRBJ2-1, with 16 bases that match TRBD2. With V trimmed by 4 bases and J by 2 bases, 3 bases remained unmatched. The germline gives CDR1 SGHRS, CDR2 YFSETQ. The length of the CDR3 is 17 residues. CDR3 DNA sequence: TGCGCCAGCAGCCCGGGGACTAGCGGGAGGGCCTACAATGAGCAGTTCTTC. Translating gives CASSPGTSGRAYNEQFF.

V and J are TRBV2 and TRBJ1-2, with 9 bases identical to TRBD1. Per germline, CDR1 SNHLY and CDR2 FYNNEI. Trimming cost V 4 bases and J 4 bases; bases outside gene matches: 7. This CDR3 comprises 15 residues. The CDR3 DNA is TGTGCCAGCAGTGCTACAGGGGGCGCATCCTATGGCTACACCTTC. Translating gives CASSATGGASYGYTF.

Turning to this clone: This sample also contains other DNA sequences that code for the same CDR3. CDR3 loop: CASSVGGSSSYEQYF. The CDR3 DNA is TGTGCCAGCAGCGTAGGCGGCAGTTCTTCCTACGAGCAGTACTTC. The chain carries TRBV9 and TRBJ2-7; no definite D call. The CDR3 length is 15 residues. Per the germline V gene, CDR1 is SGDLS and CDR2 is YYNGEE. V dropped 0 bases and J dropped 1 base, with 11 bases sitting between them.

The chain joins TRBV7-9 to TRBJ1-2; maybe TRBD1 (5 bases). This CDR3 contains 14 residues. V lost 5 bases to trimming and J lost 4 bases, with 14 bases between them. Germline CDR1 SEHNR, CDR2 FQNEAQ (reference sequence). CDR3: CASSIQGSGYGYTF. The CDR3, as DNA: TGTGCCAGCAGCATTCAGGGATCGGGCTATGGCTACACCTTC.

The genes are TRBV30 and TRBJ2-3; 8 positions match TRBD2. The CDR3 is 15 amino acids. Looked up from germline, CDR1 is GTSNPN and CDR2 is SVGIG (reference sequence). The trim removed 3 bases at V and 2 bases at J, leaving 7 bases unmatched. The CDR3 DNA follows: TGTGCCTGGAGCCTTCGGGGGGGTATCACAGATACGCAGTATTTT. It translates to CAWSLRGGITDTQYF. Together with reference TRBV30 and TRBJ2-3, the CDR3 gives the full variable domain: SQTIHQWPATLVQPVGSPLSLECTVEGTSNPNLYWYRQAAGRGLQLLFYSVGIGQISSEVPQNLSASRPQDRQFILSSKKLLLSDSGFYLCAWSLRGGITDTQYFGPGTRLTVL.

The chain recombines TRBV15 with TRBJ2-3, with TRBD2 as a possible D gene (7 bases). Trimming removed 1 base from V and 2 bases from J, with 13 bases in between. The V gene's germline CDR1 is LNHNV and CDR2 YYDKDF (reference sequence). The CDR3 is made up of 16 amino acids. The DNA of the CDR3 is TGTGCCACCAGCAGAGTGGGGGGGCGGATCACAGATACGCAGTATTTT. Its protein is CATSRVGGRITDTQYF.

There are a few counts of this clone. CDR3 coding DNA: TGTGCCAGCAGATTTGACAGCATCTATTCACCCCTCCACTTT. It yields the protein CASRFDSIYSPLHF. V usage is TRBV27 and J usage is TRBJ1-6, with TRBD1 as a possible D gene (5 bases). This CDR3 region has 14 residues. CDR1 and CDR2 (germline): MNHEY, SMNVEV (reference sequence). Trimming took off 6 bases at V and 8 bases at J, with 14 bases between the two ends.

The chain carries TRBV28 and TRBJ2-3; 12 bases are shared with TRBD2. CDR1 is MDHEN and CDR2 is SYDVKM in the germline V gene. Trimming removed 6 bases from V and 6 bases from J; junction bases left unmatched: 4. CDR3 size: 14 residues. CDR3: CASRTSGSIDTQYF. CDR3 sequence (DNA): TGTGCCAGCAGGACTAGCGGGAGTATCGATACGCAGTATTTT.